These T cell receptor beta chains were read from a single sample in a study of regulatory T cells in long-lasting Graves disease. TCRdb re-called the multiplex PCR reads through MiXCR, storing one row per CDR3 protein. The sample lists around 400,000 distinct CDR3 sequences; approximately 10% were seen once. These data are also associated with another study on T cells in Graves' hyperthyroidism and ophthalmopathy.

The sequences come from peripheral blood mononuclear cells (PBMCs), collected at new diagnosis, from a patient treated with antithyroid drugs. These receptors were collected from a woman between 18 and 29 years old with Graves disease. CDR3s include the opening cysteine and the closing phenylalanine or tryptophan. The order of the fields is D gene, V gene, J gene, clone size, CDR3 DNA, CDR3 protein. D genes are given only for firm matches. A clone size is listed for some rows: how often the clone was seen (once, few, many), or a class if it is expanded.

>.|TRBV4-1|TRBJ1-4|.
TGCGCCAGCAGCCCTCCAGGGGCAGGGGAACTGTTTTTT
CASSPPGAGELFF
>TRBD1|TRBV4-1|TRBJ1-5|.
TGCGCCAGCAGCCCGACCGGGACAGATAATCAGCCCCAGCATTTT
CASSPTGTDNQPQHF
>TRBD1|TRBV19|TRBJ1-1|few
TGTGCCAGTAGTTACAGGGGTGCGGACACTGAAGCTTTCTTT
CASSYRGADTEAFF
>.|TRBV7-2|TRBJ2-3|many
TGTGCCAGCAGCTTAAGGGGCCGGGGAGATACGCAGTATTTT
CASSLRGRGDTQYF
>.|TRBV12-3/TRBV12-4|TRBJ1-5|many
TGTGCCAGCAGCTTCAGCAATCAGCCCCAGCATTTT
CASSFSNQPQHF
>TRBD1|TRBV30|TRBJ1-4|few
TGTGCCTGGGCCCGGACAGGTGATAATGAAAAACTGTTTTTT
CAWARTGDNEKLFF
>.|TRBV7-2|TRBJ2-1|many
TGTGCCAGCAGCCCCTCCTCTTTGAGGTATGAGCAGTTCTTC
CASSPSSLRYEQFF
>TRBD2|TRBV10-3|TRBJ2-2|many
TGTGCCACCTTTAGCGGGGTGGTGAACACCGGGGAGCTGTTTTTT
CATFSGVVNTGELFF
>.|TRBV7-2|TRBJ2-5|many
TGTGCCAGCAGCCCGGACCCCCCCGGCGAGACCCAGTACTTC
CASSPDPPGETQYF
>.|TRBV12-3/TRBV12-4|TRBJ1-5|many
TGTGCCAGCAGTTTAAACCCGAACAATCAGCCCCAGCATTTT
CASSLNPNNQPQHF
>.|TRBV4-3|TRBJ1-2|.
TGCGCCAGCAGCCATCGCACCCATCTGGAGGGCTACACCTTC
CASSHRTHLEGYTF
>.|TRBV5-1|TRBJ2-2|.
TGCGCCAGCGTCGGAGCTACCGGGGAGCTGTTTTTT
CASVGATGELFF
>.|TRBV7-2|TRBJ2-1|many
TGTGCCAGCAGCGCCGGCGGGGGCCGGCCCGAGCAGTTCTTC
CASSAGGGRPEQFF